Listed here is a single T cell receptor (beta chain). Its antigen is not identified. The data stem from a study of T cell responses to AZD1222 COVID-19 vaccine. Whole-study findings and limits: Mostly white British, mostly female donors; authors suggested clonal diversity may be underestimated. Only six individuals given AZD1222 were seropositive at baseline. Within unmutated variant regions lay the reported targets of nearly half of spike-specific TCRs.

From germline, CDR1 is LGHDT and CDR2 YNNKEL (reference sequence). Trimming removed 4 bases from V and 7 bases from J, with 14 bases in between. The CDR3 consists of 14 residues. The data were produced by immunoSEQ multiplex PCR, yet TCRdb's version contains in-frame clones alone and is incomplete. The repertoire consists of tens of thousands of clones, with about 90% occurring once and the leading ten covering more than 1.2%. The material was peripheral blood, obtained 28 days after the second AZD1222 dose. The rearrangement joins TRBV3-1 (or the pseudogene TRBV3-2) to TRBJ2-1; D assignment may be TRBD1 or TRBD2 (6 bases each). This clonotype was obtained from an adult who received the AZD1222 COVID-19 vaccine. The CDR3, as DNA: TGTGCCAGCAGCCGGAGGACGGGGGCAAATGAGCAGTTCTTC. This sequence encodes CASSRRTGANEQFF.